This TCR beta chain was identified in a study of cytomegalovirus exposure and HLA in healthy donors. Study results and limitations: Presence/absence analyses treated sequencing depth as roughly uniform across donors. Researchers catalogued 164 TCR beta chains as cytomegalovirus-associated.

The germline V gene has CDR1 SGHAT and CDR2 FQNNGV. The CDR3 has 15 amino acids. V gave up 5 bases and J gave up 6 bases, with 18 bases separating them. This clone has just one count. Antigen unknown. The PCR was carried out with 60 Vbeta primers and 13 Jbeta primers. Some clones are missing from TCRdb's copy, which holds only in-frame ones; the method was immunoSEQ multiplex PCR. The sample shows roughly 200,000 clones, 76% of them seen only once. The sequencing sample was made of PBMCs. The receptor comes from a man aged 18 to 30 in good health and CMV-seronegative. This chain uses TRBV11-2 with TRBJ2-3; D is perhaps TRBD2 (7 bases). The CDR3 DNA sequence: TGTGCCAGCAGCGAAGGGGGGGCCGTCGGCGATACGCAGTATTTT. Amino acids: CASSEGGAVGDTQYF.